The rows below give T cell receptor beta chains drawn from one sample of a study of T-cell reconstitution after alpha-beta-depleted transplantation in children. Each CDR3 protein gets one entry after TCRdb re-called the PCR reads with MiXCR. The data contain about 900,000 distinct CDR3 sequences, roughly 29% of them singletons. The sample was PBMCs, mostly from graft donor cells, taken 360 days after TCRalphabeta/CD19-depleted stem cell transplant. All receptors come from a boy under two years old who had a stem cell transplant for SCID, so the T cells may come from the graft donor. Each CDR3 is given without its conserved first and last residue.

j_call	v_call	cdr3_aa
TRBJ1-4	TRBV7-9	ASSLERAVQLF
TRBJ1-1	TRBV6-5	ASSYSSLGQVNTEAF
TRBJ1-3	TRBV12-3/TRBV12-4	ASTPAGGRAGNTIY
TRBJ2-3	TRBV25-1	ASSTLRGTGGGNTQY
TRBJ1-1	TRBV7-2	ASSWEHWSTEAF
TRBJ2-5	TRBV20-1	SALTGETQY
TRBJ1-4	TRBV5-6	ASSAGQGGANEKLF
TRBJ2-5	TRBV27	ASSSGLDRGTQY
TRBJ2-3	TRBV12-3/TRBV12-4	ASSSLLGGGHTDTQY
TRBJ2-3	TRBV20-1	SASDRPTDTQY
TRBJ1-5	TRBV28	ASSFRTYSLHSNQPQH
TRBJ2-7	TRBV18	ASSPLQGGGYEQY
TRBJ2-5	TRBV12-5	ASGLGDLETQY
TRBJ2-1	TRBV12-3/TRBV12-4	ASSPGGRSYNEQF
TRBJ2-5	TRBV29-1	SVVDRYQETRY
TRBJ1-1	TRBV6-5	ASSYSLTDMMNTEAF
TRBJ2-7	TRBV12-3/TRBV12-4	ASSPYRGGSYEQY
TRBJ2-7	TRBV6-1	ASSRTSGGVEQY
TRBJ2-5	TRBV6-1	ASSTFRGRETQY
TRBJ2-3	TRBV5-1	ASSLEPGDSDTQY
TRBJ2-3	TRBV10-1	ASSESLGGVADTQY
TRBJ2-1	TRBV9	ASSVARAGGRAYNEQF
TRBJ2-3	TRBV11-2	ASSLPGQGDITQY
TRBJ2-1	TRBV2	ASSKDLNEQF
TRBJ2-2	TRBV19	ASSKPGPANTGELF
TRBJ2-7	TRBV7-8	ASSFDPRPGDEQY
TRBJ2-7	TRBV7-3	ASSLEPGDYEQY
TRBJ2-1	TRBV20-1	SASYPRNYLSNEQF
TRBJ2-3	TRBV4-1	ASSQVRTGGTDTQY
TRBJ1-1	TRBV4-3	ASSQDVDTEAF
TRBJ2-3	TRBV9	ASSVGGADTDTQY
TRBJ2-1	TRBV5-1	ASSLAGKAGGNLNEQF
TRBJ2-5	TRBV11-1	ASSSPPQSGLARKETQY
TRBJ2-4	TRBV15	ATSRFSRHRVGGNIQY
TRBJ2-1	TRBV20-1	SADNNEQF
TRBJ2-5	TRBV5-6	ASSLFWGTQETQY
TRBJ2-3	TRBV6-5	ASSYYGASTDTQY
TRBJ2-7	TRBV7-2	ASSTTRTYEQY
TRBJ1-4	TRBV5-1	ASSPFEWNSGKLF
TRBJ2-4	TRBV28	ASSSTTVAKNIQY
TRBJ2-1	TRBV5-1	ASQKGGSDNEQF
TRBJ2-7	TRBV5-1	ASSLAKTVGDYEQY
TRBJ2-7	TRBV5-1	ASSLAGQGAYEQY
TRBJ1-2	TRBV29-1	SARRTAVDGYT
TRBJ1-1	TRBV2	ASSEAVPHVGNTEAF
TRBJ2-7	TRBV7-2	ASSLAHRYEQY
TRBJ2-7	TRBV9	ASSVASDLGEQY
TRBJ2-2	TRBV5-1	ASSLPGTYTGELF
TRBJ2-1	TRBV5-1	ASSPSRGGLAVEQF
TRBJ2-5	TRBV5-1	ASATGSGQETQY
TRBJ2-1	TRBV5-1	ASRSSGDRAEF
TRBJ2-7	TRBV27	ASSPTGRGASYEQY
TRBJ1-4	TRBV7-2	ASSLVRTPGEKLF